These 10 T cell receptor beta chains originate from one sample sequenced in a study of memory CD8 T cells in hepatitis C reinfection. Time point of the sample: peak reinfection, 3 to 8 weeks after reinfection detection. TCR sequencing was done directly ex vivo on sorted cells, without expansion in vitro. Sequencing was performed with immunoSEQ multiplex PCR; in TCRdb, only in-frame clones are kept and a portion is missing. The sample includes more than 55 clones. Sequencing was carried out using HCV tetramer-positive CD8+ T cells sorted from blood. These receptors came from a man aged 35 to 55 with hepatitis C virus infection.

A few counts support this clone. The chain carries TRBV5-6 and TRBJ1-5; D unresolved. The length of the CDR3 is 14 residues. V was cut by 4 bases and J by 0 bases, with 8 bases left in between. CDR1 SGHDT and CDR2 YYEEEE come from the germline V gene. The CDR3 is CASSLRGSNQPQHF. DNA for the CDR3: TGTGCCAGCAGCCTCCGAGGTAGCAATCAGCCCCAGCATTTT.

This chain links TRBV6-1 with TRBJ2-3, with 8 bases that match TRBD2. Germline loops: CDR1 MNHNS, CDR2 SASEGT. Trimming cost V 1 base and J 2 bases; bases outside gene matches: 5. The CDR3 runs 16 residues. The CDR3 DNA reads TGTGCCAGCAGTGAAGGGACTAGCTCACTCACAGATACGCAGTATTTT. It specifies CASSEGTSSLTDTQYF.

In its sample, this clone was seen a few times. The CDR3 nucleotides read TGTGCCAGCAGCCCGTGGACAGGGGTACACTACGAGCAGTACTTC. As protein: CASSPWTGVHYEQYF. The J gene is TRBJ2-7, the V gene TRBV5-6, with 9 bases that match TRBD1. J gave up 3 bases and V 4 bases, and 8 bases lay outside the gene matches. Germline loops: CDR1 SGHDT, CDR2 YYEEEE. This CDR3 comprises 15 residues.

This sequence joins TRBV4-1 and TRBJ2-2; D ambiguous. The V end lost 7 bases, the J end lost 2 bases, and 11 bases lay between the germline ends. Germline V gene data show CDR1 as MGHRA and CDR2 as YSYEKL. This CDR3 comprises 14 residues. The CDR3 sequence: CASTAGSNTGELFF. The DNA for the CDR3 is TGCGCCAGCACGGCAGGCTCAAACACCGGGGAGCTGTTTTTT.

Note on this clone: A read error is possible here, since a much larger clone lies one base away. This chain joins TRBV5-1 and TRBJ2-7; possible D gene TRBD2, 7 bases. This CDR3 contains 14 residues. Germline V gives CDR1 SGHRS, CDR2 YFSETQ. The CDR3 DNA reads TGCGCCAGCAGGGAGGATGGGGGGGGCTACGACCAGTACTTC. Its translation: CASREDGGGYDQYF.

This clone turned up a few times. This chain connects TRBV9 to TRBJ2-3, with D possibly matching TRBD1 (5 bases). Germline CDR1 is SGDLS and CDR2 is YYNGEE. V was pared by 2 bases and J by 2 bases, with 12 bases between. The CDR3 extends over 15 amino acids. This chain's CDR3 is CASSVSPDNTDTQYF. The CDR3 nucleotides are TGTGCCAGCAGCGTGAGCCCGGACAACACAGATACGCAGTATTTT. The full variable domain, in which reference TRBV9 and TRBJ2-3 provide the parts outside the CDR3, is DSGVTQTPKHLITATGQRVTLRCSPRSGDLSVYWYQQSLDQGLQFLIQYYNGEERAKGNILERFSAQQFPDLHSELNLSSLELGDSALYFCASSVSPDNTDTQYFGPGTRLTVL.

The chain couples TRBV19 to TRBJ1-1, with D possibly TRBD1 on 5 matching bases. Germline V lookup: CDR1 LNHDA, CDR2 SQIVND (reference sequence). The CDR3 is 15 amino acids. V dropped 1 base and J dropped 0 bases, with 9 bases sitting between them. The CDR3 reads CASSIVGHMNTEAFF. CDR3 sequence (DNA): TGTGCCAGTAGTATAGTTGGACATATGAACACTGAAGCTTTCTTT.

The chain couples TRBV21-1 to TRBJ1-3. TRBV21-1 is a recognized pseudogene. CDR3 size: 17 residues. CDR3 sequence: CASSLNVATHARNTIYF. The CDR3, as DNA: TGTGCCAGCAGCCTTAACGTAGCTACACACGCACGAAACACCATATATTTT.

The chain has TRBV7-6 and TRBJ2-1, with 8 bases that match TRBD2. Germline assignment: CDR1 SGHVS and CDR2 FNYEAQ. The junction had 2 bases not matched to a gene; V was cut back by 3 bases and J by 1 base. This CDR3 has 15 amino acids. The CDR3 bases are TGTGCCAGCAGCTTTAGCGGGGATTCCTACAATGAGCAGTTCTTC. It specifies CASSFSGDSYNEQFF.

The chain couples TRBV5-6 to TRBJ2-3, with 8 bases matching TRBD2. With 5 bases clipped from V and 4 bases from J, the junction kept 12 bases outside the gene matches. The CDR3 length is 16 residues. Per the germline V gene, CDR1 is SGHDT and CDR2 is YYEEEE. The CDR3 region is CASSLKGLEIPDTQYF. The DNA for the CDR3 is TGTGCCAGCAGTCTCAAGGGACTAGAGATCCCAGATACGCAGTATTTT.